This T cell receptor (beta chain) originates from a study of cytomegalovirus exposure and HLA in healthy donors. Only in-frame clones appear in the TCRdb table, and some are missing; sequencing was by immunoSEQ multiplex PCR. Of around 300,000 clones in the sample, 80% to 90% were seen once. The clonotype originates from a woman in her late teens or twenties in good health and CMV-seronegative. Sequencing was carried out using PBMCs.

CDR3 sequence reads: CASSSAGLAVAYASYEQYF. CDR3 DNA sequence: TGTGCCAGCAGCTCAGCGGGACTAGCGGTGGCCTACGCCTCCTACGAGCAGTACTTC. The gene calls are TRBV13 and TRBJ2-7, with TRBD2 matching 11 bases. The CDR3 covers 19 residues. J was trimmed by 0 bases and V by 4 bases; bases with no gene match: 14. Germline V gene data show CDR1 as PRHDT and CDR2 as FYEKMQ (reference sequence).